This passage covers 20 T cell receptor beta chains from one sample sequenced in a study of monozygotic twins with inflammatory bowel disease. TCRdb reprocessed the 5' RACE reads and keeps a single row for each CDR3 protein, giving no DNA. In total, the table holds more than 350,000 distinct CDR3 sequences. The sample was blood. The receptors were sampled from a human donor with ulcerative colitis or Crohn's disease, or a healthy co-twin of an affected twin (not recorded which).

The genes are TRBV18 and TRBJ2-3. The CDR3 consists of 15 residues. Germline V gene lookup returns CDR1 KGHSH and CDR2 LQKENI. The CDR3 loop reads CASSPPRSNTDTQYF. Drawing the rest from reference TRBV18 and TRBJ2-3, the complete variable domain is NAGVMQNPRHLVRRRGQEARLRCSPMKGHSHVYWYRQLPEEGLKFMVYLQKENIIDESGMPKERFSAEFPKEGPSILRIQQVVRGDSAAYFCASSPPRSNTDTQYFGPGTRLTVL.

The rearrangement links TRBV12-3 or TRBV12-4 to TRBJ2-1; absent DNA, TCRdb's TRBD1 call cannot be checked. CDR3 length: 13 residues. CDR3 sequence reads: CASGRTGTNEQFF.

The rearrangement joins TRBV10-3 to TRBJ2-3. Germline-derived CDR1 and CDR2 are ENHRY and SYGVKD. There are 13 residues in the CDR3. The CDR3 sequence: CAISGQLTDTQYF.

This chain links TRBV7-2 with TRBJ1-1; without DNA, the TCRdb call of TRBD1 cannot be checked. The CDR3 sequence is 15 residues long. Looked up from germline, CDR1 is SGHTA and CDR2 is FQGNSA. CDR3: CASSIQTTGRTEAFF.

This rearrangement joins TRBV20-1 to TRBJ1-5. Germline V gene lookup returns CDR1 DFQATT and CDR2 SNEGSKA (reference sequence). This CDR3 region has 12 residues. The CDR3 here is CSAEEGNQPQHF.

V is TRBV14 and J is TRBJ2-3; TCRdb selects TRBD2, and the lack of DNA leaves this call unchecked. The CDR3 runs to 15 residues. Per the germline V gene, CDR1 is SGHDN and CDR2 is FVKESK. CDR3 loop: CASSHPTSGADTQYF.

The genes are TRBV5-6 and TRBJ2-5; TCRdb lists TRBD1, though no DNA is available to test this call. This CDR3 has 14 residues. Germline CDR1 and CDR2: SGHDT and YYEEEE. CDR3 in amino acids: CASSQRPPKETQYF.

This chain joins TRBV3-1 and TRBJ2-1; TCRdb calls TRBD1, which cannot be checked without DNA. The CDR3 is made up of 14 amino acids. Germline assignment: CDR1 LGHDT and CDR2 YNNKEL (reference sequence). CDR3 in amino acids: CATKRSGGGNEQFF.

The chain joins TRBV5-5 to TRBJ1-5; TCRdb's D gene call, TRBD1, goes unchecked for lack of DNA. CDR1 is SGHKS, CDR2 YYEKEE, per germline (reference sequence). The CDR3 consists of 15 residues. This CDR3 is CASSPRQGWRQPQHF.

The rearrangement joins TRBV10-3 to TRBJ2-5. CDR3 size: 11 residues. Germline loops: CDR1 ENHRY, CDR2 SYGVKD. The CDR3 loop reads CAISESETQYF.

The genes are TRBV7-8 and TRBJ2-7; TCRdb outputs TRBD1, but without DNA this stays unchecked. Germline V gene data show CDR1 as SGHVS and CDR2 as FQNEAQ. The CDR3 length is 13 residues. Here the CDR3 reads CASSLEEDRVPYF.

The V and J genes are TRBV11-1 and TRBJ2-1; the TCRdb call, TRBD1, lacks DNA for checking. The CDR3 totals 19 residues. Germline CDR1 reads SGHAT; CDR2 reads FQDESV (reference sequence). The CDR3 loop is CASSPPSYVQGAKNDEQFF. Full variable domain (missing parts from reference TRBV11-1 and TRBJ2-1): EAEVAQSPRYKITEKSQAVAFWCDPISGHATLYWYRQILGQGPELLVQFQDESVVDDSQLPKDRFSAERLKGVDSTLKIQPAELGDSAMYLCASSPPSYVQGAKNDEQFFGPGTRLTVL.

The chain combines TRBV20-1 with TRBJ2-7; TCRdb outputs TRBD2, but without DNA this stays unchecked. This CDR3 is 12 amino acids long. CDR1 is DFQATT, CDR2 SNEGSKA, per germline (reference sequence). The CDR3: CSATGGPYEQYF.

The chain couples TRBV6-2 or TRBV6-3 to TRBJ2-5; no DNA is available, so the TRBD1 call from TCRdb remains unchecked. The CDR3 is made up of 12 amino acids. Germline V gives CDR1 MNHEY, CDR2 SVGEGT. The CDR3 sequence is CASSYWGETQYF.

The chain's CDR3 is CASSRGGAGEQFF. The V and J genes are TRBV11-2 and TRBJ2-1; the D gene TCRdb calls, TRBD2, cannot be checked with no DNA. This CDR3 contains 13 residues. Germline V gene lookup returns CDR1 SGHAT and CDR2 FQNNGV.

The rearrangement links TRBV3-1 to TRBJ2-5; TCRdb proposes TRBD2, but this gene call is untestable without DNA. CDR1 and CDR2 (germline): LGHDT, YNNKEL (reference sequence). The CDR3 runs 16 residues. CDR3 sequence reads: CASSHGTSGNVQTQYF.

The V and J genes are TRBV5-5 and TRBJ2-3; TCRdb lists TRBD2, though no DNA is available to test this call. Germline V CDR1 and CDR2: SGHKS, YYEKEE (reference sequence). The CDR3 length is 15 residues. CDR3 in amino acids: CASSPGSRWADTQYF.

The gene calls are TRBV6-1 and TRBJ2-1; without DNA, the TCRdb call of TRBD2 cannot be checked. The CDR3 extends over 16 amino acids. Germline CDR1 and CDR2: MNHNS and SASEGT. CDR3 protein: CASSPPTSGSRYEQFF.

The CDR3 protein is CATSDRGEANTGELFF. This chain uses TRBV24-1 with TRBJ2-2; TCRdb calls TRBD1, which cannot be checked without DNA. CDR3 length: 16 residues. Germline V gene data show CDR1 as KGHDR and CDR2 as SFDVKD.

The chain combines TRBV27 with TRBJ2-7. This CDR3 is built from 13 residues. Per the germline V gene, CDR1 is MNHEY and CDR2 is SMNVEV (reference sequence). CDR3 amino acids: CASSGRLIYEQYF.